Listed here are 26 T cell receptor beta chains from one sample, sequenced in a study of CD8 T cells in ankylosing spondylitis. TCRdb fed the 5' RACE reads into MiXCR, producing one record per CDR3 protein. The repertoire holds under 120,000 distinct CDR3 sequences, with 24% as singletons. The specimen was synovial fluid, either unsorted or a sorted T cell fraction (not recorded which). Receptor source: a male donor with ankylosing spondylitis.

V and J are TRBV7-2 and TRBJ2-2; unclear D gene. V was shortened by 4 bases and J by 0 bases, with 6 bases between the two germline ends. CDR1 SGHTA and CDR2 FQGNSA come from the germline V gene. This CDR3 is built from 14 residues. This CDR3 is CASSSTANTGELFF. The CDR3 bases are TGTGCCAGCAGCTCTACTGCGAACACCGGGGAGCTGTTTTTT. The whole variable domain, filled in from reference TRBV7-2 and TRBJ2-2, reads GAGVSQSPSNKVTEKGKDVELRCDPISGHTALYWYRQSLGQGLEFLIYFQGNSAPDKSGLPSDRFSAERTGGSVSTLTIQRTQQEDSAVYLCASSSTANTGELFFGEGSRLTVL.

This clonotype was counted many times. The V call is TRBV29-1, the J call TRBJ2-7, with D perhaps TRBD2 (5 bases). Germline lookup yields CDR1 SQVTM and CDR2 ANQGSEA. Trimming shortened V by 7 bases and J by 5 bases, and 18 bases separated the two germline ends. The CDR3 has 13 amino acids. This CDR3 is CSALPPGSHEQYF. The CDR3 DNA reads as TGCAGCGCCCTACCCCCGGGGTCCCACGAGCAGTACTTC.

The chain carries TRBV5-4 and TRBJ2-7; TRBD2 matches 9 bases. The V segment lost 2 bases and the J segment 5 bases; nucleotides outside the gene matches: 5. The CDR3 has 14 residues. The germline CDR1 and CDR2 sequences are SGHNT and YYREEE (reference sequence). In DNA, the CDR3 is TGTGCCAGCAGCTTTAGCGGGAGAGGAGACGAGCAGTACTTC. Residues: CASSFSGRGDEQYF.

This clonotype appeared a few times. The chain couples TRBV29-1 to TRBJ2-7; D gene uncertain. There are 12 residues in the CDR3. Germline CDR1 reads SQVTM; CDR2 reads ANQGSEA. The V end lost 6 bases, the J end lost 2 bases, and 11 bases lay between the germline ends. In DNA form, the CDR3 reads TGCAGCGTGCTTAGGATAGCCTACGAGCAGTACGTC. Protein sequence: CSVLRIAYEQYV.

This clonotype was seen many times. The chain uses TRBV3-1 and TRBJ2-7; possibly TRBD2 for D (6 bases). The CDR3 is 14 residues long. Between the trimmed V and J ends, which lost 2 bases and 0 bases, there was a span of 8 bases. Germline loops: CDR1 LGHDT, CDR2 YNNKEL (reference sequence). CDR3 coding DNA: TGTGCCAGCAGCCAAACCGGGAGCTCCTACGAGCAGTACGTC. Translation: CASSQTGSSYEQYV.

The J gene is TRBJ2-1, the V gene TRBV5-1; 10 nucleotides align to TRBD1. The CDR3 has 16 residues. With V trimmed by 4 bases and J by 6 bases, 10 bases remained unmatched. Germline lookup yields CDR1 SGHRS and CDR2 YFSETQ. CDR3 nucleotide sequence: TGCGCCAGCAGCACCAGTCCCGGGACAGGGGCCAATGAGCAGTTCTTC. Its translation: CASSTSPGTGANEQFF.

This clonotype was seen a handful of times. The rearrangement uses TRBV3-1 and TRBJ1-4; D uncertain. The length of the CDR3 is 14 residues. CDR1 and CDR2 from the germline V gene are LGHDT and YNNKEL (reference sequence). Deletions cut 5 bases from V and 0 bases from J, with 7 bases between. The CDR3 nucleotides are TGTGCCAGCAGCTACCGAGCAACTAATGAAAAACTGTTTTTT. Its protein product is CASSYRATNEKLFF.

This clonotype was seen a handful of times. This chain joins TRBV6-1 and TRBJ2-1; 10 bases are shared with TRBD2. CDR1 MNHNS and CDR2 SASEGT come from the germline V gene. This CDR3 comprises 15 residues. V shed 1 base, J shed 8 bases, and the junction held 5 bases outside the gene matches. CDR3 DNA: TGTGCCAGCAGTGAAGGGGTAGCGGGAGGCGATGAGCAGTTCTTC. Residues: CASSEGVAGGDEQFF.

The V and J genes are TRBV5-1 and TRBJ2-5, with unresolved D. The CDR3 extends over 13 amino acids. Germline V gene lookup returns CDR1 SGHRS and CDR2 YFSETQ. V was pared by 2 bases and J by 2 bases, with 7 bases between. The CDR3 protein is CASSLRVQETQYF. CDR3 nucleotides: TGCGCCAGCAGCTTAAGGGTACAAGAGACCCAGTACTTC. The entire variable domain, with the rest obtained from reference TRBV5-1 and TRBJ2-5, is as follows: KAGVTQTPRYLIKTRGQQVTLSCSPISGHRSVSWYQQTPGQGLQFLFEYFSETQRNKGNFPGRFSGRQFSNSRSEMNVSTLELGDSALYLCASSLRVQETQYFGPGTRLLVL.

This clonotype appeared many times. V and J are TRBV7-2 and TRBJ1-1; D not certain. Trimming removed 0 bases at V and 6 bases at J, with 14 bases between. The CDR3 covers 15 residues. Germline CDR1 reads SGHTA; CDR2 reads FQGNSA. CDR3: CASSLAPSQKSEAFF. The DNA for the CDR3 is TGTGCCAGCAGCTTAGCCCCCTCGCAGAAGTCTGAAGCTTTCTTT. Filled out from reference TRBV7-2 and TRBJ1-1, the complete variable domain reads GAGVSQSPSNKVTEKGKDVELRCDPISGHTALYWYRQSLGQGLEFLIYFQGNSAPDKSGLPSDRFSAERTGGSVSTLTIQRTQQEDSAVYLCASSLAPSQKSEAFFGQGTRLTVV.

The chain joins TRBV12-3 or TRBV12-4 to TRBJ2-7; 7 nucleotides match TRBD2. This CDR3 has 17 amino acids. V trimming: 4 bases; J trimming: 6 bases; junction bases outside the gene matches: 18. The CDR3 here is CASSWEAGASKTGEQYV. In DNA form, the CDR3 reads TGTGCCAGCAGTTGGGAGGCGGGAGCCTCCAAGACGGGCGAGCAGTACGTC.

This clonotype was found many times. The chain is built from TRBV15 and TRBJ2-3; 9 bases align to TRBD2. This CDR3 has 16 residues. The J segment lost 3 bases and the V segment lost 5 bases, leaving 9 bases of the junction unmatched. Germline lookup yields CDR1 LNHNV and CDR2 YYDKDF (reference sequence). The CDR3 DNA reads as TGTGCCACCAGCCAAAGGATAGCGGGAGCGACAGATACGCAGTATTTT. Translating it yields CATSQRIAGATDTQYF.

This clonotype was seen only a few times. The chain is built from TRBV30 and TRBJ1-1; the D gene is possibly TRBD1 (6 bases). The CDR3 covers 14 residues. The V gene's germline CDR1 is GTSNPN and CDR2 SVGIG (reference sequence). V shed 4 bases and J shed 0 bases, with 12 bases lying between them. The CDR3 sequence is CAWTWGTMNTEAFF. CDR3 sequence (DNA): TGTGCCTGGACCTGGGGGACAATGAACACTGAAGCTTTCTTT.

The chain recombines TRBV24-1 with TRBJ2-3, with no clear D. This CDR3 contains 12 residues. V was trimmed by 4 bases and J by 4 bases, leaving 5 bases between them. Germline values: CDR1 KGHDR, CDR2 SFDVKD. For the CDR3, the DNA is TGTGCCACCAGTGAACTTTCAGATACGCAGTATTTT. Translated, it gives CATSELSDTQYF.

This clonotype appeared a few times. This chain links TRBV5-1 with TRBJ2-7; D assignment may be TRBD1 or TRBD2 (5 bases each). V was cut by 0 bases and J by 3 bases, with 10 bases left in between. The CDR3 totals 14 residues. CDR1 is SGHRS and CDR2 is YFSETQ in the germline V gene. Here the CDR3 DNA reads TGCGCCAGCAGCTTGGGTCCAGGGAGCTACGAGCAGTACTTC. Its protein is CASSLGPGSYEQYF. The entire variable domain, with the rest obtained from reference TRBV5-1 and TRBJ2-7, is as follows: KAGVTQTPRYLIKTRGQQVTLSCSPISGHRSVSWYQQTPGQGLQFLFEYFSETQRNKGNFPGRFSGRQFSNSRSEMNVSTLELGDSALYLCASSLGPGSYEQYFGPGTRLTVT.

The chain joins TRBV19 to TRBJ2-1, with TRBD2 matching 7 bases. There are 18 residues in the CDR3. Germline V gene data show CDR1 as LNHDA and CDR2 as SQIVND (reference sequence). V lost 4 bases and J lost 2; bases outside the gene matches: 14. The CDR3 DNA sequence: TGTGCCAGTAGTAGGGGGGGTGGTGGGCTGGTCGCCTACAATGAGCAGTTCTTC. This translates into CASSRGGGGLVAYNEQFF.

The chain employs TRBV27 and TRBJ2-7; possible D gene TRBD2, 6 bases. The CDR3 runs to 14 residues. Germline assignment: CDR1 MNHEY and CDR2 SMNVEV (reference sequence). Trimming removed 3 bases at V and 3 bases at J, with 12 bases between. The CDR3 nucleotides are TGTGCCAGCAGTTTCCTTGGGACTTACTACGAGCAGTACTTC. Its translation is CASSFLGTYYEQYF.

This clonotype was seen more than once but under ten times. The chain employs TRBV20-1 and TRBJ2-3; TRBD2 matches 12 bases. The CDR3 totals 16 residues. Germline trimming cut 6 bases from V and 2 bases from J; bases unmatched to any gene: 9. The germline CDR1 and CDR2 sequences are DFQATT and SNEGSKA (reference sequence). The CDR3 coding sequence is TGCAGTGCCACCACCCTAGCGGGAGGGTACACAGATACGCAGTATTTT. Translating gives CSATTLAGGYTDTQYF.

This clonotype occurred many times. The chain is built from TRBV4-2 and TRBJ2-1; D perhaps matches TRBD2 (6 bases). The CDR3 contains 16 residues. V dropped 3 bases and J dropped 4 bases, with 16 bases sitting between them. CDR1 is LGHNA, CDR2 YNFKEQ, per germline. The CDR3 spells CASSQERAAYYNEQFF. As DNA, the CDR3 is TGTGCCAGCAGCCAGGAGCGGGCCGCTTATTACAATGAGCAGTTCTTC.

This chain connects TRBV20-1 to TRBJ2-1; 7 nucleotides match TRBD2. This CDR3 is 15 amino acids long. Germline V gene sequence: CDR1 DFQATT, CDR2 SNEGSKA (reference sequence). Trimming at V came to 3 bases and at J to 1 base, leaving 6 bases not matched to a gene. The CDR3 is CSASSLAASYNEQFF. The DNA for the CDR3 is TGCAGTGCTAGTTCGCTAGCGGCTTCCTACAATGAGCAGTTCTTC.

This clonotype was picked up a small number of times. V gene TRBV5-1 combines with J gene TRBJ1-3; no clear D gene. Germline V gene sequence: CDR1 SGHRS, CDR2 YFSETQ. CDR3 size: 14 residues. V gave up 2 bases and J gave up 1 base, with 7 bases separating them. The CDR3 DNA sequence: TGCGCCAGCAGCTTAGATCTATCTGGAAACACCATATATTTT. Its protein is CASSLDLSGNTIYF.

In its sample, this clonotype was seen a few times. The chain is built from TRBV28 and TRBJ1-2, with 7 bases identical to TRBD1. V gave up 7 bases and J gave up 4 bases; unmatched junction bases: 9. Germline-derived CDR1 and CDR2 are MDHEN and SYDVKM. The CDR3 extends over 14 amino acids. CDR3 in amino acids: CASIEQGIGYGYTF. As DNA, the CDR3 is TGTGCCAGCATTGAACAGGGGATCGGCTATGGCTACACCTTC.

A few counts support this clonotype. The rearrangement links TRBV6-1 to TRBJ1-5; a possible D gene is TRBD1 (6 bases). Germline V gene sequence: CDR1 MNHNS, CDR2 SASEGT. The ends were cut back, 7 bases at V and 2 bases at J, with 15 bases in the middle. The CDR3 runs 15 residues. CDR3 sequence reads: CASKGGGAGNQPQHF. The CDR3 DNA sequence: TGTGCCAGCAAAGGCGGGGGGGCAGGCAATCAGCCCCAGCATTTT.

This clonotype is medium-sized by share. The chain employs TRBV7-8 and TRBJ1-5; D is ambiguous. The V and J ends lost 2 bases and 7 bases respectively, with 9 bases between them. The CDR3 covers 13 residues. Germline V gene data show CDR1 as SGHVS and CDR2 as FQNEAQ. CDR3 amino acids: CASSLFVGQPQHF. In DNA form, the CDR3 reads TGTGCCAGCAGCTTATTTGTGGGGCAGCCCCAGCATTTT.

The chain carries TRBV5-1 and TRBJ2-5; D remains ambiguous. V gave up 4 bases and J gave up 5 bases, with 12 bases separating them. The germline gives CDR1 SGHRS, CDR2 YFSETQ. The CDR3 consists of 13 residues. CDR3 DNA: TGCGCCAGCAGCCAGACCCTCTCGGAGACCCAGTACTTC. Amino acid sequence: CASSQTLSETQYF.

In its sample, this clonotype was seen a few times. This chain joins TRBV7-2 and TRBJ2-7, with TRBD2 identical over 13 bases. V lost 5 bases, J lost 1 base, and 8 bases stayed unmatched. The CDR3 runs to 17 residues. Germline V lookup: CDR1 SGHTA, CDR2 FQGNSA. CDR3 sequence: CASSPRTSGGLSYEQYF. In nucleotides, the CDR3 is TGTGCCAGCAGCCCTAGGACTAGCGGGGGACTGTCCTACGAGCAGTACTTC.